A selection of T cell receptor beta chains follows, all from one sample in a study of blood T cell repertoires in COVID-19. Repertoires were generated with immunoSEQ multiplex PCR, while TCRdb's copy carries only in-frame clones and drops some. Among about 33,000 clones listed, 75% to 90% were seen once. Material for sequencing was peripheral blood. These receptors all come from a human donor in a cohort sampled during active COVID-19. The CDR3 runs from the conserved cysteine through the conserved F or W. Fields, in order: D gene, V gene, J gene, clone size, CDR3 DNA, CDR3 protein. A D gene is named only where the DNA matches it firmly. Rows may omit the clone size; those that give it use once, few, many or a size class.

d_call: NA; v_call: TRBV7-9; j_call: TRBJ1-2; clone_size: NA; cdr3_nt: TGTGCCAGCAGCCCCTTCCCAGACTATGGCTACACCTTC; cdr3_aa: CASSPFPDYGYTF
d_call: NA; v_call: TRBV18; j_call: TRBJ2-5; clone_size: NA; cdr3_nt: TGTGCCAGTGGGGGGACAGAAGAGACCCAGTACTTC; cdr3_aa: CASGGTEETQYF
d_call: NA; v_call: TRBV19; j_call: TRBJ1-5; clone_size: NA; cdr3_nt: TGTGCCAGTAGTAGCGGGAAGGGTAGCAATCAGCCCCAGCATTTT; cdr3_aa: CASSSGKGSNQPQHF
d_call: TRBD1; v_call: TRBV5-1; j_call: TRBJ1-1; clone_size: NA; cdr3_nt: TGCGCCAGCAGCCCGGGACAGGGGGCCGCCATTGAAGCTTTCTTT; cdr3_aa: CASSPGQGAAIEAFF
d_call: NA; v_call: TRBV5-3; j_call: TRBJ1-2; clone_size: NA; cdr3_nt: TGTGCCAGAAGCTTGATCCCTCCTGGCTACACCTTC; cdr3_aa: CARSLIPPGYTF
d_call: NA; v_call: TRBV2; j_call: TRBJ1-5; clone_size: few; cdr3_nt: TGTGCCAGCAGGGGAAACAGGGATGATCAGCCCCAGCATTTT; cdr3_aa: CASRGNRDDQPQHF
d_call: NA; v_call: TRBV5-1; j_call: TRBJ1-2; clone_size: NA; cdr3_nt: TGCGCCAGCAGCTTGGCGAGAAATGATGGCTACACCTTC; cdr3_aa: CASSLARNDGYTF
d_call: NA; v_call: TRBV11-2; j_call: TRBJ1-2; clone_size: few; cdr3_nt: TGTGCCAGCAGCCCTACAGGGTTGCATGGCTACACCTTC; cdr3_aa: CASSPTGLHGYTF
d_call: NA; v_call: TRBV21-1; j_call: TRBJ1-4; clone_size: NA; cdr3_nt: TGTGCCAGCAGCAGACCGGGACAGTACTGGCGGTCTGAAAAACTGTTTTTT; cdr3_aa: CASSRPGQYWRSEKLFF
d_call: TRBD2; v_call: TRBV19; j_call: TRBJ2-1; clone_size: NA; cdr3_nt: TGTGCCAGCCTCCCGCGGGGGGCCACCAATGAGCAGTTCTTC; cdr3_aa: CASLPRGATNEQFF
d_call: NA; v_call: TRBV6-1; j_call: TRBJ1-3; clone_size: NA; cdr3_nt: TGTGCCAGCAGTGAAATGGGCACAGGAAACACCATATATTTT; cdr3_aa: CASSEMGTGNTIYF
d_call: NA; v_call: TRBV4-2; j_call: TRBJ1-6; clone_size: NA; cdr3_nt: TGTGCCAGCAGCCAAGATCGGAGTTCCTATAATTCACCCCTCCACTTT; cdr3_aa: CASSQDRSSYNSPLHF
d_call: TRBD2; v_call: TRBV7-9; j_call: TRBJ2-5; clone_size: NA; cdr3_nt: TGTGCCAGCAGCTTCATTAGGTTACTAGCGAAAGAGACCCAGTACTTC; cdr3_aa: CASSFIRLLAKETQYF
d_call: NA; v_call: TRBV5-4; j_call: TRBJ2-5; clone_size: NA; cdr3_nt: TGTGCCAGCAAGACTAGTGAAGAGACCCAGTACTTC; cdr3_aa: CASKTSEETQYF
d_call: NA; v_call: TRBV5-6; j_call: TRBJ1-2; clone_size: NA; cdr3_nt: TGTGCCAGCAGCTTGAGTGATGCAGGCGTCATCTATGGCTACACCTTC; cdr3_aa: CASSLSDAGVIYGYTF
d_call: TRBD1; v_call: TRBV2; j_call: TRBJ1-1; clone_size: few; cdr3_nt: TGTGCCAGCAGTCAGGACAGGGGGGACCCTGAAGCTTTCTTT; cdr3_aa: CASSQDRGDPEAFF
d_call: TRBD2; v_call: TRBV6-6; j_call: TRBJ2-7; clone_size: NA; cdr3_nt: TGTGCCAGCAGTCCCGGGTTTAGCGGGGGACCCTCCTACGAGCAGTACTTC; cdr3_aa: CASSPGFSGGPSYEQYF
d_call: TRBD1; v_call: TRBV25-1; j_call: TRBJ1-5; clone_size: NA; cdr3_nt: TGTGCCAGCAGACCCGGGACAGGGGGCGGGGGCAATCAGCCCCAGCATTTT; cdr3_aa: CASRPGTGGGGNQPQHF
d_call: NA; v_call: TRBV5-1; j_call: TRBJ2-3; clone_size: NA; cdr3_nt: TGCGCCAGCAGCTTTATTAAGGGGCCGGGCACAGATACGCAGTATTTT; cdr3_aa: CASSFIKGPGTDTQYF
d_call: TRBD1; v_call: TRBV13; j_call: TRBJ2-1; clone_size: once; cdr3_nt: TGTGCCAGCAGCTGGACAGGCTACAATGAGCAGTTCTTC; cdr3_aa: CASSWTGYNEQFF
d_call: TRBD2; v_call: TRBV2; j_call: TRBJ2-3; clone_size: NA; cdr3_nt: TGTGCCAGCAGTCCGGGACTAGCGGGAGTCAATGGTTTT; cdr3_aa: CASSPGLAGVNGF
d_call: TRBD1; v_call: TRBV6-1; j_call: TRBJ1-4; clone_size: NA; cdr3_nt: TGTGCCAGCAGTAAAGGACAGGGATTTGCAACTAATGAAAAACTGTTTTTT; cdr3_aa: CASSKGQGFATNEKLFF
d_call: NA; v_call: TRBV3-1/TRBV3-2; j_call: TRBJ1-1; clone_size: few; cdr3_nt: TGTGCCAGCAGCCATTCCACAGGGAACACTGAAGCTTTCTTT; cdr3_aa: CASSHSTGNTEAFF
d_call: TRBD2; v_call: TRBV5-1; j_call: TRBJ2-5; clone_size: NA; cdr3_nt: TGCGCCAGCAGCTTGAGCGGGGGGGCGGGAGAGACCCAGTACTTC; cdr3_aa: CASSLSGGAGETQYF
d_call: TRBD1; v_call: TRBV7-6; j_call: TRBJ1-5; clone_size: NA; cdr3_nt: TGTGCCAGCAGCCCCCCCGGACAGGGGCTGCGGGGCCTAAATCAGCCCCAGCATTTT; cdr3_aa: CASSPPGQGLRGLNQPQHF
d_call: TRBD1; v_call: TRBV10-1; j_call: TRBJ2-2; clone_size: few; cdr3_nt: TGCGCCAGCAGTGAGTCCGTTAGCCGGGACAGGAGCGCGAACACCGGGGAGCTGTTTTTT; cdr3_aa: CASSESVSRDRSANTGELFF
d_call: NA; v_call: TRBV5-6; j_call: TRBJ2-7; clone_size: NA; cdr3_nt: TGTGCCAGCAGCCTTTACATCTCCTACGAGCAGTACTTC; cdr3_aa: CASSLYISYEQYF
d_call: TRBD2; v_call: TRBV2; j_call: TRBJ2-1; clone_size: NA; cdr3_nt: TGTGCCAGCAGTGAAATCCTAGCGGGAGGCAATGAGCAGTTCTTC; cdr3_aa: CASSEILAGGNEQFF
d_call: TRBD2; v_call: TRBV10-3; j_call: TRBJ2-2; clone_size: once; cdr3_nt: TGTGCCATCAGTGATTGGACTAGCGGGAGTTACCCTTCGAACACCGGGGAGCTGTTTTTT; cdr3_aa: CAISDWTSGSYPSNTGELFF
d_call: NA; v_call: TRBV24-1; j_call: TRBJ2-3; clone_size: NA; cdr3_nt: TGTGCCACCAGTGGCAAAAACAGAGATACGCAGTATTTT; cdr3_aa: CATSGKNRDTQYF
d_call: NA; v_call: TRBV6-5; j_call: TRBJ1-5; clone_size: NA; cdr3_nt: TGTGCCAGCAGAAGACAGGTTTATAGCAATCAGCCCCAGCATTTT; cdr3_aa: CASRRQVYSNQPQHF
d_call: NA; v_call: TRBV2; j_call: TRBJ2-5; clone_size: NA; cdr3_nt: TGTGCCCAGGGGCAACAAGAGACCCAGTACTTC; cdr3_aa: CAQGQQETQYF
d_call: TRBD2; v_call: TRBV9; j_call: TRBJ2-1; clone_size: NA; cdr3_nt: TGTGCCAGCAGCCGATTTGGACTAGCGGCCAATGAGCAGTTCTTC; cdr3_aa: CASSRFGLAANEQFF
d_call: TRBD2; v_call: TRBV18; j_call: TRBJ2-1; clone_size: once; cdr3_nt: TGTGCCAGCTCACCAGTCTCCACTAGCGGGGTGTCGAGTGAGCAGTTCTTC; cdr3_aa: CASSPVSTSGVSSEQFF
d_call: NA; v_call: TRBV18; j_call: TRBJ1-4; clone_size: once; cdr3_nt: TGTGCCAGCTCACCGGGGGCGGCTAATGAAAAACTGTTTTTT; cdr3_aa: CASSPGAANEKLFF
d_call: NA; v_call: TRBV6-5; j_call: TRBJ1-6; clone_size: NA; cdr3_nt: TGTGCCAGCAGTTACCGGGGCAGGGGCGACTCACCCCTCCACTTT; cdr3_aa: CASSYRGRGDSPLHF
d_call: TRBD2; v_call: TRBV25-1; j_call: TRBJ2-1; clone_size: NA; cdr3_nt: TGTGCCAGCAGTGAAACCCCTAGCGGGAGTGCCCCTTACAATGAGCAGTTCTTC; cdr3_aa: CASSETPSGSAPYNEQFF
d_call: NA; v_call: TRBV6-5; j_call: TRBJ1-4; clone_size: medium-sized; cdr3_nt: TGTGCCAGCAGCTCACGGGACATGGGTGAAAAACTGTTTTTT; cdr3_aa: CASSSRDMGEKLFF
d_call: NA; v_call: TRBV6-6; j_call: TRBJ1-1; clone_size: NA; cdr3_nt: TGTGCCAGCAGTTACAGCAGGGACACGATGAACACTGAAGCTTTCTTT; cdr3_aa: CASSYSRDTMNTEAFF
d_call: NA; v_call: TRBV12-5; j_call: TRBJ1-2; clone_size: NA; cdr3_nt: TGTGCTAGTGGTTTGGGATCTAACCCTAGCTACACCTTC; cdr3_aa: CASGLGSNPSYTF
d_call: NA; v_call: TRBV5-1; j_call: TRBJ2-2; clone_size: NA; cdr3_nt: TGCGCCAGCAGCCGCAATACAGCGAACACCGGGGAGCTGTTTTTT; cdr3_aa: CASSRNTANTGELFF
d_call: NA; v_call: TRBV7-8; j_call: TRBJ2-2; clone_size: NA; cdr3_nt: TGTGCCAGCAGCTTATCGGGCACCGGGGAGCTGTTTTTT; cdr3_aa: CASSLSGTGELFF
d_call: NA; v_call: TRBV30; j_call: TRBJ1-4; clone_size: NA; cdr3_nt: TGTGCCTGGAGTGTACTCCGGGAAAAACTGTTTTTT; cdr3_aa: CAWSVLREKLFF
d_call: TRBD1; v_call: TRBV4-1; j_call: TRBJ1-4; clone_size: NA; cdr3_nt: TGCGCCAGCAGCCAAGATCATTCCCCCGGGACAGCAAATGAAAAACTGTTTTTT; cdr3_aa: CASSQDHSPGTANEKLFF
d_call: TRBD2; v_call: TRBV6-4; j_call: TRBJ2-2; clone_size: NA; cdr3_nt: TGTGCCAGTCGGACTAGCGGTAACACCGGGGAGCTGTTTTTT; cdr3_aa: CASRTSGNTGELFF
d_call: NA; v_call: TRBV10-2; j_call: TRBJ2-3; clone_size: NA; cdr3_nt: TGCGCCAGCATAGGCGGAGGGCCCGACACAGATACGCAGTATTTT; cdr3_aa: CASIGGGPDTDTQYF
d_call: NA; v_call: TRBV27; j_call: TRBJ1-5; clone_size: few; cdr3_nt: TGTGCCAGCAGCCCTGCCACTTATCAGCCCCAGCATTTT; cdr3_aa: CASSPATYQPQHF
d_call: TRBD2; v_call: TRBV6-1; j_call: TRBJ2-3; clone_size: NA; cdr3_nt: TGTGCCAGCAGTGTTCGGACCGGGACTAGCGGGAGGACAGATACGCAGTATTTT; cdr3_aa: CASSVRTGTSGRTDTQYF
d_call: TRBD1; v_call: TRBV29-1; j_call: TRBJ1-2; clone_size: NA; cdr3_nt: TGCAGCGTTCTAGACAGGGTTTATGGCTACACCTTC; cdr3_aa: CSVLDRVYGYTF
d_call: NA; v_call: TRBV19; j_call: TRBJ2-7; clone_size: NA; cdr3_nt: TGTGCCAGTAGTAAGGACAGTTATGCTCCCTCTCGCGAGCAGTACTTC; cdr3_aa: CASSKDSYAPSREQYF
d_call: TRBD2; v_call: TRBV5-6; j_call: TRBJ2-7; clone_size: NA; cdr3_nt: TGTGCCAGCAGCTTAAGAACGGGAGGGCCGGATGACGAGCAGTACTTC; cdr3_aa: CASSLRTGGPDDEQYF
d_call: TRBD1; v_call: TRBV4-1; j_call: TRBJ2-7; clone_size: few; cdr3_nt: TGCGCCAGCAGCCAAGCCGGGACAGGGACCTACGAGCAGTACTTC; cdr3_aa: CASSQAGTGTYEQYF
d_call: NA; v_call: TRBV9; j_call: TRBJ2-2; clone_size: NA; cdr3_nt: TGTGCCAGCAGCGTTGGGACACTCCCCACCGGGGAGCTGTTTTTT; cdr3_aa: CASSVGTLPTGELFF
d_call: NA; v_call: TRBV5-4; j_call: TRBJ2-5; clone_size: NA; cdr3_nt: TGTGCCAGCAGGAAAGAGGGAGAGACCCAGTACTTC; cdr3_aa: CASRKEGETQYF
d_call: NA; v_call: TRBV28; j_call: TRBJ2-4; clone_size: NA; cdr3_nt: TGTGCCAGCAGCCTCATAGGGGCAGGGAAAAACATTCAGTACTTC; cdr3_aa: CASSLIGAGKNIQYF